The entry below describes one TCR beta chain. This record comes from a study of blood T cell repertoires in COVID-19. About the research overall: Acute and convalescent COVID-19 specimens originated in the United States, Italy and Spain.

Enrolment of Seattle patients took place during active infection, and they were followed longitudinally. Produced via immunoSEQ multiplex PCR; TCRdb's table is partial and in-frame only. The profile covers over 450,000 clones, with roughly 87% appearing a single time and about 0.91% taken by the ten largest. This CDR3 has 17 amino acids. CDR1 and CDR2 from the germline V gene are WSHSY and SAAADI. The V and J ends lost 4 bases and 6 bases respectively, with 22 bases between them. Sequenced input: peripheral blood. The clonotype originates from a man younger than 30 with COVID-19, enrolled during active disease. This rearrangement joins TRBV10-2 to TRBJ2-1, with TRBD2 as a possible D gene (5 bases). CDR3 amino acids: CASSASLGQFSFNEQFF. The CDR3 nucleotides read TGCGCCAGCAGTGCTAGCCTTGGCCAGTTTTCATTCAATGAGCAGTTCTTC.